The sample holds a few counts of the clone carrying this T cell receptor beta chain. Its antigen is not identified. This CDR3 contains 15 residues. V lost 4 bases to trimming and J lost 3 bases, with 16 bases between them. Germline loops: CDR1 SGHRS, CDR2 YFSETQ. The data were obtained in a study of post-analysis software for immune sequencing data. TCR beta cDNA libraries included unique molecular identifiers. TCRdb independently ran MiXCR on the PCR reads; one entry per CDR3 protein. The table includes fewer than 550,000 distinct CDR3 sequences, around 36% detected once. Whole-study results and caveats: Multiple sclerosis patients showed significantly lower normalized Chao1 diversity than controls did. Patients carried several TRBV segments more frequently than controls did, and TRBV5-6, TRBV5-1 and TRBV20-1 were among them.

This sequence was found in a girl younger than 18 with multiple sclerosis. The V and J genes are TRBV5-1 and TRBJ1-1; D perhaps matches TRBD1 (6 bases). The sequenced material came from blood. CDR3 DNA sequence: TGCGCCAGCAGCGGCCGTGCGGCAGGGGACACTGAAGCTTTCTTT. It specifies CASSGRAAGDTEAFF. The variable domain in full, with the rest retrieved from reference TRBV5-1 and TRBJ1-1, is KAGVTQTPRYLIKTRGQQVTLSCSPISGHRSVSWYQQTPGQGLQFLFEYFSETQRNKGNFPGRFSGRQFSNSRSEMNVSTLELGDSALYLCASSGRAAGDTEAFFGQGTRLTVV.